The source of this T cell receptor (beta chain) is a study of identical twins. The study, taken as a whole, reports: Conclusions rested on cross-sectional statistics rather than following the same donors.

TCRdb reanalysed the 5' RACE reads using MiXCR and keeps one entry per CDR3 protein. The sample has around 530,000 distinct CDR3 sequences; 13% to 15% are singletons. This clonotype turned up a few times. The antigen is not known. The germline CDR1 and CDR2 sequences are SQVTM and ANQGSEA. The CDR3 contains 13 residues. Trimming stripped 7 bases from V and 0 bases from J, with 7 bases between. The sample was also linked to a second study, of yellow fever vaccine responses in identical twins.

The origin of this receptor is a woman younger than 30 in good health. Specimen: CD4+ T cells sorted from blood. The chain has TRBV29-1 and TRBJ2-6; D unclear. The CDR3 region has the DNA TGCAGCGCCTACCTCTCTGGGGCCAACGTCCTGACTTTC. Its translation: CSAYLSGANVLTF.